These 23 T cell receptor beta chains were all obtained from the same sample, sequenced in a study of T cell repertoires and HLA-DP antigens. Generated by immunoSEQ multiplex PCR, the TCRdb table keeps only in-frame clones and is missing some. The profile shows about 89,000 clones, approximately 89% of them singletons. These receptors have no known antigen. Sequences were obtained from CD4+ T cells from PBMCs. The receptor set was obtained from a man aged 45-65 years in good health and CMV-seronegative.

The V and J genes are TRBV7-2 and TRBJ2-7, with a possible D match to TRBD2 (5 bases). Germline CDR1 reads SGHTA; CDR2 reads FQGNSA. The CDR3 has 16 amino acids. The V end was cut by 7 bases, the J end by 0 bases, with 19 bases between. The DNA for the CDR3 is TGTGCCAGCACCATCGAGGGTGCTCCTAGCTCCTACGAGCAGTACTTC. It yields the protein CASTIEGAPSSYEQYF.

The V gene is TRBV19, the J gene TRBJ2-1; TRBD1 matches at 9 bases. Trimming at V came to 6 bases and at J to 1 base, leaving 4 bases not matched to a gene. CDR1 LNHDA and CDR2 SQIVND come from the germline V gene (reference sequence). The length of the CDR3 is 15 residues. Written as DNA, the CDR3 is TGTGCCAGTAGCGCTGGACAGGGGTCCTACAATGAGCAGTTCTTC. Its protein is CASSAGQGSYNEQFF.

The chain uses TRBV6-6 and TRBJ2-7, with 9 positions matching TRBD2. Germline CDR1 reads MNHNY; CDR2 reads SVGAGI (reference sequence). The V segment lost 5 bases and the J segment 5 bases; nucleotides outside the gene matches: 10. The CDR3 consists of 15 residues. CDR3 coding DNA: TGTGCCAGCAGTCCCGCTAGCGGGATGGCGAACGAGCAGTACTTC. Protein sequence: CASSPASGMANEQYF.

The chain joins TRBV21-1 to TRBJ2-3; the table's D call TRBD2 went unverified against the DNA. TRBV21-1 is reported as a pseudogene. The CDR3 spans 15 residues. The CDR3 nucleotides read TGTGCCAGCAGGGGACTAGCGGGGAGCACAGATACGCAGTATTTT. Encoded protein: CASRGLAGSTDTQYF.

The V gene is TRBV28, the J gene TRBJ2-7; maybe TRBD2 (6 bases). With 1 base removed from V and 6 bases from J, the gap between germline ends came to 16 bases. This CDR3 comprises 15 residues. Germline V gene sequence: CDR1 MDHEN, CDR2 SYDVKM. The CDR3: CASSLSGREVVEQYF. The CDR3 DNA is TGTGCCAGCAGTTTATCCGGCAGGGAGGTGGTCGAGCAGTACTTC.

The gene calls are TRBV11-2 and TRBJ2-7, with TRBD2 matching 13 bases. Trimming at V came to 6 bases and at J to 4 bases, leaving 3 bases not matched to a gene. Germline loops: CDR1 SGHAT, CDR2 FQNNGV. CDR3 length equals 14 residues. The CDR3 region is CASRGLAGRYEQYF. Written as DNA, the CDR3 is TGTGCCAGCAGGGGACTAGCGGGAAGGTACGAGCAGTACTTC.

The CDR3 region has the DNA TGCGCCAGCAGTGCCCTAAGCAGTGAGACCCAGTACTTC. This gives the protein CASSALSSETQYF. The gene calls are TRBV10-2 and TRBJ2-5, with D unclear. The CDR3 contains 13 residues. Deletions cut 4 bases from V and 5 bases from J, with 11 bases between. The germline V gene has CDR1 WSHSY and CDR2 SAAADI.

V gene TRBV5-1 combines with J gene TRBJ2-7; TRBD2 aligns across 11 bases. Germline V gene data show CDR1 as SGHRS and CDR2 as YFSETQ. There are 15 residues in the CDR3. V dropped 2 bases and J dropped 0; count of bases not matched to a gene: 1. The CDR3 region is CASSFLAGGSYEQYF. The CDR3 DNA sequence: TGCGCCAGCAGCTTTCTAGCGGGAGGCTCCTACGAGCAGTACTTC. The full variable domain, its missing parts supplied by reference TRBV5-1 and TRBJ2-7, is KAGVTQTPRYLIKTRGQQVTLSCSPISGHRSVSWYQQTPGQGLQFLFEYFSETQRNKGNFPGRFSGRQFSNSRSEMNVSTLELGDSALYLCASSFLAGGSYEQYFGPGTRLTVT.

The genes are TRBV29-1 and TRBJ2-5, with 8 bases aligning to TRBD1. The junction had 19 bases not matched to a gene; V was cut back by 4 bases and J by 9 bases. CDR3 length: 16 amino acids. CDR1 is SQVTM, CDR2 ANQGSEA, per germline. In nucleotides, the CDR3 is TGCAGCGTTGTTCTCGCGACAGGGGCCGCCGTTGAGCCCCAGTACTTC. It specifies CSVVLATGAAVEPQYF.

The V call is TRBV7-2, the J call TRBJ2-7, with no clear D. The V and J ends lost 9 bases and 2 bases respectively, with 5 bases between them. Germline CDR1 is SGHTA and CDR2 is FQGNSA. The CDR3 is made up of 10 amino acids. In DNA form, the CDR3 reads TGTGCCAGTACCACCTACGAGCAGTACTTC. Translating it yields CASTTYEQYF. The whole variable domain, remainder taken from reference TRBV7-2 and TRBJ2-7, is GAGVSQSPSNKVTEKGKDVELRCDPISGHTALYWYRQSLGQGLEFLIYFQGNSAPDKSGLPSDRFSAERTGGSVSTLTIQRTQQEDSAVYLCASTTYEQYFGPGTRLTVT.

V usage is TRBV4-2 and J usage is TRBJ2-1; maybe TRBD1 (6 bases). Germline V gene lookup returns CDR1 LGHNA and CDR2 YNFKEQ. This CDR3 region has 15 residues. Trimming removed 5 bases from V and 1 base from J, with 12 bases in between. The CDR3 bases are TGTGCCAGCAGCGCTGACGGACAGTCCTACAATGAGCAGTTCTTC. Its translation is CASSADGQSYNEQFF.

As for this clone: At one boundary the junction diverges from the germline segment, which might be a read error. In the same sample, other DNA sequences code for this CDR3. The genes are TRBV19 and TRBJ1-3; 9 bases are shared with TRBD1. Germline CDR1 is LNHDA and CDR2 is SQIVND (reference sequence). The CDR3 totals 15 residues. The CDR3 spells CASRRQGDSGNTIYF. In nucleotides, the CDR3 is TGTGCCAGTAGAAGACAGGGGGATTCTGGGAACACCATATATTTT. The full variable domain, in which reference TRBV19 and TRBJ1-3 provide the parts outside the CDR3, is DGGITQSPKYLFRKEGQNVTLSCEQNLNHDAMYWYRQDPGQGLRLIYYSQIVNDFQKGDIAEGYSVSREKKESFPLTVTSAQKNPTAFYLCASRRQGDSGNTIYFGEGSWLTVV.

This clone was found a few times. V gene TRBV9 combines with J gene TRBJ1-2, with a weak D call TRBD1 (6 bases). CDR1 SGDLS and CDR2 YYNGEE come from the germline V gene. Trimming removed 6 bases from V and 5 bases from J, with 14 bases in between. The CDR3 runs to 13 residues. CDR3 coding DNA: TGTGCCAGCAACTCTAGAGGGGGGTATGGCTACACCTTC. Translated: CASNSRGGYGYTF.

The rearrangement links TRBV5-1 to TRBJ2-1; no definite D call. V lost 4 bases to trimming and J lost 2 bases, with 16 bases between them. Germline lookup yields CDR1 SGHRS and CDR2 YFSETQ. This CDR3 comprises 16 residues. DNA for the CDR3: TGCGCCAGCAGCCGGACGGTCGGGTCACCCTACAATGAGCAGTTCTTC. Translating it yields CASSRTVGSPYNEQFF.

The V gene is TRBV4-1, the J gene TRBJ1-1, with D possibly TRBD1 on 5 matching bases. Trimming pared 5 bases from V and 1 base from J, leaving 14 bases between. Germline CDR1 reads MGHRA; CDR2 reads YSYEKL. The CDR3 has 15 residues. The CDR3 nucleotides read TGCGCCAGCAGCTTAGCAGGGAGTGGGAACACTGAAGCTTTCTTT. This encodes CASSLAGSGNTEAFF.

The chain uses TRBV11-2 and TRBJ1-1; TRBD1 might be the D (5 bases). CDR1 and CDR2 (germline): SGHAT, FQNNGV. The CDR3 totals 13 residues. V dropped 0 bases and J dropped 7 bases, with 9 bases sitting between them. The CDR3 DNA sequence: TGTGCCAGCAGCTTAGAACGGGGCGGTGAAGCTTTCTTT. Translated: CASSLERGGEAFF. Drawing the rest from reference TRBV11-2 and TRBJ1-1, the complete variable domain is EAGVAQSPRYKIIEKRQSVAFWCNPISGHATLYWYQQILGQGPKLLIQFQNNGVVDDSQLPKDRFSAERLKGVDSTLKIQPAKLEDSAVYLCASSLERGGEAFFGQGTRLTVV.

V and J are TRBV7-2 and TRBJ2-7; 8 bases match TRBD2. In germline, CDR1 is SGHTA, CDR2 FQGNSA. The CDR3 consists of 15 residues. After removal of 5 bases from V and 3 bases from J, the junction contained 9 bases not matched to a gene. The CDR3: CASSNYGTSSYEQYF. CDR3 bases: TGTGCCAGCAGCAATTACGGGACTAGTAGCTACGAGCAGTACTTC.

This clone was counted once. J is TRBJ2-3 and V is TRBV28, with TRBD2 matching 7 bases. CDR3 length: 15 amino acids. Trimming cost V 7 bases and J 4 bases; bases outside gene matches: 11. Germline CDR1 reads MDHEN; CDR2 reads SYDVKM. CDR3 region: CASTQRAGSADTQYF. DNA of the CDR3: TGTGCCAGCACCCAAAGAGCGGGGTCCGCAGATACGCAGTATTTT.

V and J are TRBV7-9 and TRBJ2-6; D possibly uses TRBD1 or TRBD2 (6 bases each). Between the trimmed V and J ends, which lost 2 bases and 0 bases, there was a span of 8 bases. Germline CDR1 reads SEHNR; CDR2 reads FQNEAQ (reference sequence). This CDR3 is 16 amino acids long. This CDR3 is CASSLWGASGANVLTF. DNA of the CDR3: TGTGCCAGCAGCTTATGGGGGGCCTCTGGGGCCAACGTCCTGACTTTC.

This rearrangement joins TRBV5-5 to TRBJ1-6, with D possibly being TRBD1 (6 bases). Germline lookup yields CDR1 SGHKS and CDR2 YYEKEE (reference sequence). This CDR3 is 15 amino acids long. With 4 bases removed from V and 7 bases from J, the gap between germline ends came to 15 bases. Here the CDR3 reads CASSVGTISNSPLHF. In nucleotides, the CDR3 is TGTGCCAGCAGCGTCGGGACAATCTCGAATTCACCCCTCCACTTT.

CDR3 residues: CASSQTRNNEQFF. For the CDR3, the DNA is TGTGCCAGCAGTCAGACTCGGAACAATGAGCAGTTCTTC. V and J are TRBV6-5 and TRBJ2-1; D gene uncertain. The V and J ends lost 5 bases and 5 bases respectively, with 10 bases between them. Germline loops: CDR1 MNHEY, CDR2 SVGAGI. CDR3 length equals 13 residues.

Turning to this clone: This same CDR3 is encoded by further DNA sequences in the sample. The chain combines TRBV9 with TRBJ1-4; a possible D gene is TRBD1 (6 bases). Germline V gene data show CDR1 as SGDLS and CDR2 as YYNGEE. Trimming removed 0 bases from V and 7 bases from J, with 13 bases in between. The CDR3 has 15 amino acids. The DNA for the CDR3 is TGTGCCAGCAGCGTAGGAGGGGGGCAGGCTGAAAAACTGTTTTTT. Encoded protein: CASSVGGGQAEKLFF. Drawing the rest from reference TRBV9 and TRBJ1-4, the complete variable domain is DSGVTQTPKHLITATGQRVTLRCSPRSGDLSVYWYQQSLDQGLQFLIQYYNGEERAKGNILERFSAQQFPDLHSELNLSSLELGDSALYFCASSVGGGQAEKLFFGSGTQLSVL.

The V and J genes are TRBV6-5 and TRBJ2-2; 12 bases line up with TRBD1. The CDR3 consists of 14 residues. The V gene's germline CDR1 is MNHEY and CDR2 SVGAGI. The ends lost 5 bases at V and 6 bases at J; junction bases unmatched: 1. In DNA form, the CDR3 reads TGTGCCAGCAGTGGGACAGGGGGCTCCGGGGAGCTGTTTTTT. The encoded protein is CASSGTGGSGELFF.